These T cell receptor beta chains were read from a single sample in a study of blood T cell repertoires in COVID-19. Generated by immunoSEQ multiplex PCR, the TCRdb table keeps only in-frame clones and is missing some. The table lists hundreds of thousands of clones, approximately 84% of them singletons, with 1.9% in the top ten. Specimen: peripheral blood. Receptors were obtained from a woman of 80 years or more with acute or convalescent COVID-19. The CDR3 runs from the conserved cysteine through the conserved F or W. The D gene is left open where the match is weak. Not all rows give a size; the values are once, few, many and, for expanded clones, a class.

j_call d_call clone_size v_call cdr3_aa cdr3_nt
TRBJ1-2 - - TRBV7-2 CASRYNMGDGYTF TGTGCCAGCAGATACAACATGGGCGATGGCTACACCTTC
TRBJ2-5 TRBD2 - TRBV5-4 CASSRRTSGQETQYF TGTGCCAGCAGTCGTAGGACTAGCGGGCAAGAGACCCAGTACTTC
TRBJ2-7 - - TRBV5-3 CARSLGTTPSYEQYF TGTGCCAGAAGCCTCGGGACAACCCCTTCCTACGAGCAGTACTTC
TRBJ2-1 - once TRBV28 CASSLRGIYNEQFF TGTGCCAGCAGTTTACGGGGTATCTACAATGAGCAGTTCTTC
TRBJ1-1 - once TRBV18 CASSPRLGEGGTEAFF TGTGCCAGCTCACCAAGATTAGGGGAAGGAGGGACTGAAGCTTTCTTT
TRBJ2-7 - - TRBV7-9 CASSFGGSYEQYF TGTGCCAGCAGCTTCGGAGGGTCCTACGAGCAGTACTTC
TRBJ2-1 - once TRBV21-1 CASSKIVRTGVFF TGTGCCAGCAGCAAAATTGTCCGGACAGGGGTGTTCTTC
TRBJ1-2 TRBD1 - TRBV6-6 CASSADRGPLYGYTF TGTGCCAGCAGTGCCGACAGGGGGCCGCTCTATGGCTACACCTTC
TRBJ1-2 TRBD1 - TRBV7-3 CASSPGQGAYGYTF TGTGCCAGCAGCCCGGGACAGGGTGCCTATGGCTACACCTTC
TRBJ2-7 TRBD2 - TRBV11-1 CASSLDSLAVYYEQYF TGTGCCAGCAGCTTAGATTCACTAGCGGTATACTACGAGCAGTACTTC
TRBJ1-1 - - TRBV12-3/TRBV12-4 CASSLTEGAEAFF TGTGCCAGCAGTTTAACAGAGGGCGCTGAAGCTTTCTTT
TRBJ2-5 TRBD1 - TRBV18 CASSPLQGEETQYF TGTGCCAGCTCACCATTACAGGGGGAAGAGACCCAGTACTTC
TRBJ1-1 TRBD1 - TRBV5-1 CASSPRDRVNTEAFF TGCGCCAGCAGCCCCAGGGACAGGGTGAACACTGAAGCTTTCTTT
TRBJ2-7 - - TRBV12-3/TRBV12-4 CASSFAGDEQYF TGTGCCAGCAGTTTCGCCGGGGACGAGCAGTACTTC
TRBJ2-1 - - TRBV28 CASSFAAGLPYNEQFF TGTGCCAGCAGTTTTGCGGCAGGGCTACCTTACAATGAGCAGTTCTTC
TRBJ1-2 - - TRBV4-2 CASSQGSREISYGYTF TGTGCCAGCAGCCAAGGATCGAGGGAAATAAGCTATGGCTACACCTTC
TRBJ2-1 - - TRBV18 CASSPPSASSYNEQFF TGTGCCAGCTCACCACCTTCAGCGTCTTCCTACAATGAGCAGTTCTTC
TRBJ2-1 - - TRBV7-3 CASSGGSSYNEQFF TGTGCCAGCAGCGGAGGGAGCTCCTACAATGAGCAGTTCTTC
TRBJ2-7 TRBD2 - TRBV5-4 CASSGTLAGGRYEQYF TGTGCCAGCAGCGGGACCCTAGCGGGAGGTCGCTACGAGCAGTACTTC
TRBJ2-4 TRBD2 - TRBV7-2 CASSRTSGGAGSKNIQYF TGTGCCAGCAGCCGGACTAGCGGGGGGGCCGGGTCCAAAAACATTCAGTACTTC
TRBJ2-1 TRBD2 - TRBV18 CASSPPSGSYNEQFF TGTGCCAGCTCACCTCCGAGCGGGAGCTACAATGAGCAGTTCTTC
TRBJ1-4 - - TRBV15 CATSRGRGVGEKLFF TGTGCCACCAGCAGAGGGCGCGGGGTCGGTGAAAAACTGTTTTTT
TRBJ1-3 TRBD1 - TRBV5-4 CASTSTGAGNTIYF TGTGCCAGCACCTCGACAGGGGCTGGAAACACCATATATTTT
TRBJ1-4 - - TRBV28 CASSLLGPKGDEKLFF TGTGCCAGCAGTTTATTAGGTCCGAAGGGAGATGAAAAACTGTTTTTT
TRBJ2-2 - - TRBV3-1/TRBV3-2 CASSQGGSGELFF TGTGCCAGCAGCCAAGGAGGGTCCGGGGAGCTGTTTTTT
TRBJ1-1 TRBD1 - TRBV12-3/TRBV12-4 CASSPGQGAFF TGTGCCAGCAGCCCGGGACAGGGGGCTTTCTTT
TRBJ2-3 TRBD1 - TRBV29-1 CSVVTGSTDTQYF TGCAGCGTTGTGACAGGGAGCACAGATACGCAGTATTTT
TRBJ1-2 TRBD1 few TRBV14 CASSQDRRDRGDYYGYTF TGTGCCAGCAGCCAAGATCGGCGGGACAGGGGAGATTACTATGGCTACACCTTC
TRBJ2-3 - - TRBV30 CAWSEGGSTDTQYF TGTGCCTGGAGTGAGGGGGGGAGCACAGATACGCAGTATTTT
TRBJ1-2 - - TRBV7-2 CASSVQQNNYGYTF TGTGCCAGCAGCGTTCAACAGAATAACTATGGCTACACCTTC
TRBJ1-3 - - TRBV3-1/TRBV3-2 CASSQVGRAGNTIYF TGTGCCAGCAGCCAAGTTGGGAGGGCGGGAAACACCATATATTTT
TRBJ1-5 - - TRBV2 CASSEVRGDQPQHF TGTGCCAGCAGTGAAGTCAGGGGAGACCAGCCCCAGCATTTT
TRBJ1-1 - - TRBV6-2/TRBV6-3 CASSARGATNTEAFF TGTGCCAGCAGTGCCAGGGGAGCGACGAACACTGAAGCTTTCTTT
TRBJ2-3 TRBD2 - TRBV4-1 CASRPTGTSGATDTQYF TGCGCCAGCAGACCGACCGGGACTAGCGGAGCCACAGATACGCAGTATTTT
TRBJ2-5 - - TRBV20-1 CSAALAETQYF TGCAGTGCCGCCCTAGCGGAGACCCAGTACTTC
TRBJ1-3 - - TRBV4-1 CASSQDSSGNTIYF TGCGCCAGCAGCCAGGACAGCTCTGGAAACACCATATATTTT
TRBJ2-2 TRBD2 - TRBV4-2 CASSQGTSGGTGELFF TGTGCCAGCAGCCAAGGGACTAGCGGTGGCACCGGGGAGCTGTTTTTT